These 21 T cell receptor beta chains came from one sample sequenced in a study of OX40 agonist ivuxolimab in advanced cancers. Profiled with immunoSEQ multiplex PCR; TCRdb holds only in-frame clones, not every one. The data hold more than 60,000 clones, with roughly 84% observed a single time. Sample: CD4+ or CD8+ T cells sorted from blood, taken in a trial of the OX40 agonist ivuxolimab. These receptors were collected from an adult with an advanced solid tumor such as melanoma, head and neck, liver or kidney cancer.

The genes are TRBV7-9 and TRBJ2-2, with D tentatively TRBD1 (6 bases). CDR1 is SEHNR and CDR2 is FQNEAQ in the germline V gene (reference sequence). Deletions cut 5 bases from V and 5 bases from J, with 12 bases between. The CDR3 sequence is 14 residues long. The CDR3 protein is CASSLRGETGELFF. Here the CDR3 DNA reads TGTGCCAGCAGCCTCAGGGGAGAGACCGGGGAGCTGTTTTTT.

The CDR3 DNA follows: TGTGCCAGCAGCGAAACTAATGAGCAGTTCTTC. It encodes CASSETNEQFF. The chain uses TRBV7-6 and TRBJ2-1; D remains unclear. This CDR3 has 11 residues. Germline V gives CDR1 SGHVS, CDR2 FNYEAQ. V was clipped by 5 bases and J by 7 bases, with 6 bases between them.

The J gene is TRBJ2-2, the V gene TRBV10-2; a possible D gene is TRBD1 (5 bases). The germline gives CDR1 WSHSY, CDR2 SAAADI. This CDR3 has 14 residues. The V end lost 3 bases, the J end lost 2 bases, and 7 bases lay between the germline ends. The CDR3 sequence is CASSDRANTGELFF. In DNA, the CDR3 is TGCGCCAGCAGTGACAGGGCTAACACCGGGGAGCTGTTTTTT.

V is TRBV25-1 and J is TRBJ2-2; weak D call: TRBD1 (6 bases). This CDR3 region has 15 residues. Germline CDR1 is MGHDK and CDR2 is SYGVNS. Trimming shortened V by 6 bases and J by 5 bases, and 16 bases separated the two germline ends. The CDR3 is CASSAYDRRTGELFF. The CDR3 coding sequence is TGTGCCAGCAGCGCATACGACAGGAGGACCGGGGAGCTGTTTTTT.

The chain links TRBV5-1 to TRBJ1-1; no firm D call. This CDR3 contains 14 residues. Germline V lookup: CDR1 SGHRS, CDR2 YFSETQ. Trimming left V 1 base short and J 4 bases short, with 11 bases between. CDR3 coding DNA: TGCGCCAGCAGCTTGTCTGGGGTTGGCACTGAAGCTTTCTTT. It codes for CASSLSGVGTEAFF. Filled out from reference TRBV5-1 and TRBJ1-1, the complete variable domain reads KAGVTQTPRYLIKTRGQQVTLSCSPISGHRSVSWYQQTPGQGLQFLFEYFSETQRNKGNFPGRFSGRQFSNSRSEMNVSTLELGDSALYLCASSLSGVGTEAFFGQGTRLTVV.

This chain joins TRBV2 and TRBJ1-4; 10 positions match TRBD1. Germline V gene data show CDR1 as SNHLY and CDR2 as FYNNEI. The CDR3 is 14 residues long. Germline trimming cut 10 bases from V and 8 bases from J; bases unmatched to any gene: 10. CDR3: CANHAGTGEEKLFF. CDR3 nucleotide sequence: TGTGCCAACCACGCCGGGACAGGGGAGGAAAAACTGTTTTTT.

V gene TRBV30 combines with J gene TRBJ1-1, with TRBD1 matching over 7 bases. Germline-derived CDR1 and CDR2 are GTSNPN and SVGIG (reference sequence). The CDR3 runs to 16 residues. The V gene end was trimmed by 0 bases and the J gene end by 4 bases; junction bases not matched to a gene: 11. The CDR3 bases are TGTGCCTGGAGTGTACAGGGGTCAAGGATCGGCACTGAAGCTTTCTTT. Translation: CAWSVQGSRIGTEAFF.

The V gene is TRBV9, the J gene TRBJ2-3, with 10 bases that match TRBD1. The CDR3 covers 15 residues. Germline V gene lookup returns CDR1 SGDLS and CDR2 YYNGEE. The V and J ends lost 5 bases and 3 bases, in that order; junction bases with no gene match: 6. The DNA of the CDR3 is TGTGCCAGCAGGGCGACAGGGGGCCTAACAGATACGCAGTATTTT. This gives the protein CASRATGGLTDTQYF. Using reference TRBV9 and TRBJ2-3 for the parts outside the CDR3, the full variable domain is DSGVTQTPKHLITATGQRVTLRCSPRSGDLSVYWYQQSLDQGLQFLIQYYNGEERAKGNILERFSAQQFPDLHSELNLSSLELGDSALYFCASRATGGLTDTQYFGPGTRLTVL.

This sequence joins TRBV11-2 and TRBJ2-1; D tentatively reads TRBD1 or TRBD2 (5 bases each). The germline V gene encodes CDR1 SGHAT and CDR2 FQNNGV. The V end lost 3 bases, the J end lost 10 bases, and 16 bases lay between the germline ends. The length of the CDR3 is 14 residues. The chain's CDR3 is CASSLGPNFGEQFF. DNA of the CDR3: TGTGCCAGCAGCTTGGGACCCAATTTCGGAGAGCAGTTCTTC.

V gene TRBV7-6 combines with J gene TRBJ1-2, with D unclear. Between the trimmed V and J ends, which lost 5 bases and 0 bases, there was a span of 7 bases. Germline CDR1 SGHVS, CDR2 FNYEAQ. The CDR3 extends over 13 amino acids. In nucleotides, the CDR3 is TGTGCCAGCAGCGTTACCCCTAACTATGGCTACACCTTC. It translates to CASSVTPNYGYTF.

The rearrangement links TRBV6-5 to TRBJ1-1; weak D call: TRBD1 (6 bases). This CDR3 contains 13 residues. Deletions cut 7 bases from V and 3 bases from J, with 12 bases between. CDR1 is MNHEY, CDR2 SVGAGI, per germline. DNA of the CDR3: TGTGCCAGCAAGTACGGGGGCCACACTGAAGCTTTCTTT. It specifies CASKYGGHTEAFF.

As DNA, the CDR3 is TGCAGTGCCGGAGGGGACTATGGCTACACCTTC. As protein: CSAGGDYGYTF. This chain joins TRBV20-1 and TRBJ1-2; possible D gene TRBD1, 5 bases. Trimming removed 6 bases at V and 3 bases at J, with 8 bases between. The CDR3 runs to 11 residues. Germline lookup yields CDR1 DFQATT and CDR2 SNEGSKA (reference sequence).

This chain joins TRBV2 and TRBJ1-1; D gene ambiguous. Germline assignment: CDR1 SNHLY and CDR2 FYNNEI. Trimming stripped 2 bases from V and 5 bases from J, with 12 bases between. The CDR3 loop spans 14 amino acids. CDR3 in DNA: TGTGCCAGCAGTGAAATCCATGAGGGTACTGAAGCTTTCTTT. Translated, it gives CASSEIHEGTEAFF. Using reference TRBV2 and TRBJ1-1 for the parts outside the CDR3, the full variable domain is EPEVTQTPSHQVTQMGQEVILRCVPISNHLYFYWYRQILGQKVEFLVSFYNNEISEKSEIFDDQFSVERPDGSNFTLKIRSTKLEDSAMYFCASSEIHEGTEAFFGQGTRLTVV.

The CDR3 coding sequence is TGTGCCAGCATTTCTTACTCCTCTGGGGAGCTGTTTTTT. Residues: CASISYSSGELFF. This chain links TRBV6-6 with TRBJ2-2; D gene ambiguous. This CDR3 is built from 13 residues. Looked up from germline, CDR1 is MNHNY and CDR2 is SVGAGI (reference sequence). V lost 7 bases to trimming and J lost 8 bases, with 14 bases between them.

The rearrangement joins TRBV19 to TRBJ2-7; tentatively, D is TRBD1 (6 bases). Germline CDR1 LNHDA, CDR2 SQIVND (reference sequence). This CDR3 region has 17 residues. The V and J ends lost 5 bases and 2 bases respectively, with 22 bases between them. The chain's CDR3 is CASSLDGEQGHPYEQYF. The CDR3 region has the DNA TGTGCCAGTAGTCTCGATGGAGAACAGGGTCACCCCTACGAGCAGTACTTC.

This clone has just a few counts. The V call is TRBV5-4, the J call TRBJ1-2; 7 bases map to TRBD1. CDR1 and CDR2 from the germline V gene are SGHNT and YYREEE (reference sequence). J lost 4 bases, V lost 6 bases, and 6 bases had no gene match. This CDR3 is built from 13 residues. For the CDR3, the DNA is TGTGCCAGCACCGGACAGGAGTTCTATGGCTACACCTTC. Its translation is CASTGQEFYGYTF.

This chain links TRBV28 with TRBJ1-2, with 9 bases identical to TRBD1. CDR1 MDHEN and CDR2 SYDVKM come from the germline V gene. This CDR3 contains 13 residues. V lost 6 bases and J lost 8; bases outside the gene matches: 7. CDR3 region: CASSTGTGNGYTF. The CDR3 region has the DNA TGTGCCAGCAGCACCGGGACAGGGAACGGCTACACCTTC.

V is TRBV7-9 and J is TRBJ2-7, with TRBD2 as a possible D gene (5 bases). The ends were cut back, 5 bases at V and 4 bases at J, with 12 bases in the middle. This CDR3 is 13 amino acids long. Germline V gives CDR1 SEHNR, CDR2 FQNEAQ (reference sequence). CDR3 coding DNA: TGTGCCAGCAGCACGGGGATATCATACGAGCAGTACTTC. Residues: CASSTGISYEQYF.

The chain is built from TRBV7-2 and TRBJ1-1; D call uncertain. Germline V CDR1 and CDR2: SGHTA, FQGNSA. V was trimmed by 3 bases and J by 0 bases, leaving 14 bases between them. This CDR3 spans 16 amino acids. The CDR3 bases are TGTGCCAGCAGCTTTGATCGGACCTCCATGAACACTGAAGCTTTCTTT. Translating it yields CASSFDRTSMNTEAFF. Drawing the rest from reference TRBV7-2 and TRBJ1-1, the complete variable domain is GAGVSQSPSNKVTEKGKDVELRCDPISGHTALYWYRQSLGQGLEFLIYFQGNSAPDKSGLPSDRFSAERTGGSVSTLTIQRTQQEDSAVYLCASSFDRTSMNTEAFFGQGTRLTVV.

The rearrangement joins TRBV18 to TRBJ2-2, with no clear D. Deletions cut 6 bases from V and 4 bases from J, with 12 bases between. CDR3 length: 14 amino acids. Germline values: CDR1 KGHSH, CDR2 LQKENI. CDR3 nucleotides: TGTGCCAGCTCCCCAAAAACCCGCACCGGGGAGCTGTTTTTT. Encoded protein: CASSPKTRTGELFF. The complete variable domain, with remaining parts taken from reference TRBV18 and TRBJ2-2, reads NAGVMQNPRHLVRRRGQEARLRCSPMKGHSHVYWYRQLPEEGLKFMVYLQKENIIDESGMPKERFSAEFPKEGPSILRIQQVVRGDSAAYFCASSPKTRTGELFFGEGSRLTVL.

The CDR3 reads CASSPYLVRTDTQYF. Written as DNA, the CDR3 is TGTGCCAGCAGCCCCTATCTGGTTCGGACAGATACGCAGTATTTT. The chain couples TRBV7-2 to TRBJ2-3; D is unresolved. Trimming removed 5 bases at V and 3 bases at J, with 15 bases between. This CDR3 contains 15 residues. The germline V gene has CDR1 SGHTA and CDR2 FQGNSA.